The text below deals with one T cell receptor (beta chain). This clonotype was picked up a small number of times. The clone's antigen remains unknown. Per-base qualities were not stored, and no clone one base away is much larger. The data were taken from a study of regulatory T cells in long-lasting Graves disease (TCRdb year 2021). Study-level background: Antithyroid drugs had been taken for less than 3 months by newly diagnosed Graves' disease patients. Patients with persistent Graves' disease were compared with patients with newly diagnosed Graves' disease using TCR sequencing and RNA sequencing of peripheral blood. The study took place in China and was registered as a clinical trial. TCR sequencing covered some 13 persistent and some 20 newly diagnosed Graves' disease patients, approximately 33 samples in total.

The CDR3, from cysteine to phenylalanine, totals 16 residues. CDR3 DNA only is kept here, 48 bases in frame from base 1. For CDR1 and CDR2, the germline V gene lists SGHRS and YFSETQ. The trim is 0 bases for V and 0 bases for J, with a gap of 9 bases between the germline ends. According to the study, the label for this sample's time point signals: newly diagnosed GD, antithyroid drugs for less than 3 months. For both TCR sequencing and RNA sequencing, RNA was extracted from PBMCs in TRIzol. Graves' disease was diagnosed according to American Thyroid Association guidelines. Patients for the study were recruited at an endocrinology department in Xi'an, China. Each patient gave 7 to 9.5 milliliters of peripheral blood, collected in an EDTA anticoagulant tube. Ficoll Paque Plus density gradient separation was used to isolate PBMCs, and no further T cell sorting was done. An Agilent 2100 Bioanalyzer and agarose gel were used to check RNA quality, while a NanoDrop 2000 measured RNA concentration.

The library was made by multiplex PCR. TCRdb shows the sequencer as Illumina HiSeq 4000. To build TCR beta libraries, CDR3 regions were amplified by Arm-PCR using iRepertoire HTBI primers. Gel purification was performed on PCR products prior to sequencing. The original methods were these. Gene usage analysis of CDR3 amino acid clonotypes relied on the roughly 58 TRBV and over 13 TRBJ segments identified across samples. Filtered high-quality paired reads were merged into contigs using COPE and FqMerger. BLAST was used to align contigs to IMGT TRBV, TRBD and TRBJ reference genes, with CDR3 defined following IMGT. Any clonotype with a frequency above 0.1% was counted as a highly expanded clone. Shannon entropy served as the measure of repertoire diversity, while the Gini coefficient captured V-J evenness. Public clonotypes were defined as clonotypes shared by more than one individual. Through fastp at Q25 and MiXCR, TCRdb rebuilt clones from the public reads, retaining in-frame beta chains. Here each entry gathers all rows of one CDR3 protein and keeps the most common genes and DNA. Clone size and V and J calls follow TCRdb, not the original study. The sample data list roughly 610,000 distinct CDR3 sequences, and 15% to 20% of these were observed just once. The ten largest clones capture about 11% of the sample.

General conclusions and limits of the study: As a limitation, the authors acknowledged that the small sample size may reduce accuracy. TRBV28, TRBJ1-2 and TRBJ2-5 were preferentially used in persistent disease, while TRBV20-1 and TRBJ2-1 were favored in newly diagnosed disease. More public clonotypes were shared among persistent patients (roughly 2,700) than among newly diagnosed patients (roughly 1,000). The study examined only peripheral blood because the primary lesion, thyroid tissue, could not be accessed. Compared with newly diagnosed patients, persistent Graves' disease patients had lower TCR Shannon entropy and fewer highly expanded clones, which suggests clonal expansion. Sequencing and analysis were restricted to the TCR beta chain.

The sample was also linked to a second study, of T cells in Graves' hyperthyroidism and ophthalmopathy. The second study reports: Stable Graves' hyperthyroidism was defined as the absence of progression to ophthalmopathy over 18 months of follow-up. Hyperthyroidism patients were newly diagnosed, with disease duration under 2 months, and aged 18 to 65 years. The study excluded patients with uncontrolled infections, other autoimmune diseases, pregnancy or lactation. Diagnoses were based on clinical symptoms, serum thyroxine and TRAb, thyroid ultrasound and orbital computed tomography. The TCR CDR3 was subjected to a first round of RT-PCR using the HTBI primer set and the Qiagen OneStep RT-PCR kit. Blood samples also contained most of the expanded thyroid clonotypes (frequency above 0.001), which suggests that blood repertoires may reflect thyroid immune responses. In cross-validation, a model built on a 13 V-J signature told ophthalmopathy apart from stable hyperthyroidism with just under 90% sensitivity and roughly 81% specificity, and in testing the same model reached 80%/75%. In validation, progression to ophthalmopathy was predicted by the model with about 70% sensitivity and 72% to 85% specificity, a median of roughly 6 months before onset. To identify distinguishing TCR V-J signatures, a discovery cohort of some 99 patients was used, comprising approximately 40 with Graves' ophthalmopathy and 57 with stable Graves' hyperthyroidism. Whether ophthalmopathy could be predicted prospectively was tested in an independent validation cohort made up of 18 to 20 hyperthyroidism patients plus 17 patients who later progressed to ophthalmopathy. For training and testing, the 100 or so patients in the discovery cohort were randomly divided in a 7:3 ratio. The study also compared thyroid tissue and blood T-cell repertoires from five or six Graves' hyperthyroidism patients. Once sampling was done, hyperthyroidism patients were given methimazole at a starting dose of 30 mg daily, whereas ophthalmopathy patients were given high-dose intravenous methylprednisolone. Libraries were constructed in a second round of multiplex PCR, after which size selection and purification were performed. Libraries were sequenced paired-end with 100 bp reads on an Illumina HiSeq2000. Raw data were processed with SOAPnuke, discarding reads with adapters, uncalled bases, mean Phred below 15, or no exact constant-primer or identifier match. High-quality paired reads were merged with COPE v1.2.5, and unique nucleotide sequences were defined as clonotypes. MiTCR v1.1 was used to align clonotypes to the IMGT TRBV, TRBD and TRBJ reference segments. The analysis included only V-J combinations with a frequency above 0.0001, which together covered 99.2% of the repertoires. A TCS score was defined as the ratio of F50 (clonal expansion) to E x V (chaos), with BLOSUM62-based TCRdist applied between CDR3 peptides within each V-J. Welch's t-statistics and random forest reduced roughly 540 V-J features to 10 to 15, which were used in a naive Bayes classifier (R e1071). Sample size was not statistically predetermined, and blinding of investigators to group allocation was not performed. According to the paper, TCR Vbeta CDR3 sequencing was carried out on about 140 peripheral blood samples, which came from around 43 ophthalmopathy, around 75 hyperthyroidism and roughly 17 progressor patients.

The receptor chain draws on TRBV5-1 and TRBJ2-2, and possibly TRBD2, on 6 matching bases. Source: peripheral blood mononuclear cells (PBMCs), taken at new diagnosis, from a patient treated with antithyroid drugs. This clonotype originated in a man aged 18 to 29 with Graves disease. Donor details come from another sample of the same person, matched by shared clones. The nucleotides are TGCGCCAGCAGCTTGGACGGGGGAGCGAACACCGGGGAGCTGTTTTTT. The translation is CASSLDGGANTGELFF.